This T cell receptor beta chain was retrieved from a study of T cells in Graves' hyperthyroidism and ophthalmopathy. General study points: Ophthalmopathy cases were set apart from stable hyperthyroidism by a 13 V-J model.

The V and J ends lost 7 bases and 3 bases respectively, with 12 bases between them. Germline values: CDR1 MGHDK, CDR2 SYGVNS. The length of the CDR3 is 14 residues. Concerning this clonotype: Its target is unknown.

Subjects with ophthalmopathy showed a Clinical Activity Score no lower than 3, a NOSPECS grade no lower than 4, and a duration shorter than 3 months. The study left out patients who had uncontrolled infection, other autoimmune disease, pregnancy or lactation. Each diagnosis drew on symptoms, thyroxine, TRAb, thyroid ultrasound and orbital computed tomography findings. RNA transcripts yielded amplified TCR beta CDR3 regions. First-round RT-PCR targeting the TCR CDR3 was performed with the HTBI primer set. From the multiplex PCR reads, TCRdb called clonotypes with MiXCR, one entry per CDR3 protein. The table lists 500,000 to 650,000 distinct CDR3 sequences, around 13% of them singletons.

The gene calls are TRBV25-1 and TRBJ2-2; perhaps D is TRBD1 or TRBD2 (5 bases each). This clonotype was sampled from a woman between 45 and 65 years old with Graves' ophthalmopathy. Sequencing was carried out using blood. The CDR3: CASTQGEYTGELFF. CDR3 sequence (DNA): TGTGCCAGCACCCAGGGAGAGTACACCGGGGAGCTGTTTTTT.